The 5 T cell receptor beta chains below all came from one sample that was sequenced in a study of identical twins (dated by TCRdb to the mid-2010s). Libraries were constructed by 5' RACE. The sequencing machine was an Illumina HiSeq 2000. The raw public data were reprocessed by TCRdb itself: fastp quality trimming at Q25, MiXCR clonotype calling, in-frame beta chains only. All rows with the same CDR3 protein become a single entry with the most common DNA and genes. The sample records under 300,000 distinct CDR3 sequences, over 11% of which are singletons. The ten top clones hold around 8.3% of the sample. The specimen sequenced was memory (CD45RO+) T cells sorted from blood. In the paper's terms, the cell subset or site label means: CD45RO+ enriched T cells. The receptors come from a woman younger than 35 in good health.

CDR3 in amino acids: CASSSTGPYGYTF. The CDR3 bases are TGTGCCAGCAGTTCGACGGGACCCTATGGCTACACCTTC. The chain has TRBV12-3 or TRBV12-4 and TRBJ1-2, with D maybe TRBD1 (5 bases). V lost 4 bases and J 4 bases, leaving 10 bases between the germline ends. This CDR3 spans 13 amino acids.

This chain uses TRBV6-1 with TRBJ1-2, with D possibly being TRBD1 (6 bases). The V gene lost 9 bases and the J gene lost 7 bases, with 18 bases spanning the gap. There are 13 residues in the CDR3. Germline loops: CDR1 MNHNS, CDR2 SASEGT. CDR3 protein: CASEGGGSGGYTF. The CDR3 region has the DNA TGTGCCAGTGAGGGGGGAGGATCAGGTGGCTACACCTTC.

The chain has TRBV5-1 and TRBJ2-5; D perhaps matches TRBD2 (6 bases). Germline CDR1 SGHRS, CDR2 YFSETQ. With 0 bases removed from V and 1 base from J, the gap between germline ends came to 16 bases. The CDR3 length is 17 residues. CDR3 in DNA: TGCGCCAGCAGCTTGGCCCCGGGGTCCGGGGGCCAAGAGACCCAGTACTTC. Amino acid sequence: CASSLAPGSGGQETQYF.

The chain couples TRBV5-1 to TRBJ1-2, with D perhaps TRBD1 (6 bases). Trimming removed 0 bases at V and 6 bases at J, with 15 bases between. The CDR3 sequence is 15 residues long. Germline-derived CDR1 and CDR2 are SGHRS and YFSETQ. The CDR3 reads CASSLAGTTPDGYTF. CDR3 nucleotide sequence: TGCGCCAGCAGCTTGGCCGGGACAACCCCCGATGGCTACACCTTC.

The chain couples TRBV3-1 to TRBJ2-5, with TRBD2 matching 10 bases. CDR1 is LGHDT and CDR2 is YNNKEL in the germline V gene (reference sequence). The V segment lost 0 bases and the J segment 6 bases; nucleotides outside the gene matches: 4. CDR3 length: 15 amino acids. CDR3 nucleotides: TGTGCCAGCAGCCAAGATCCAGCGGGGGGGAAGACCCAGTACTTC. Protein: CASSQDPAGGKTQYF.